The 10 T cell receptor beta chains below come from one sample, sequenced in a study of post-analysis software for immune sequencing data. Antigen specificity for these receptors is unknown. Study outcomes and limitations: Compared with controls, patients had more of five TRBV segments, including TRBV5-6, TRBV5-1 and TRBV20-1.

cDNA libraries of TCR beta carried unique molecular identifiers. TCRdb re-analysed the PCR reads in MiXCR, keeping a single row per CDR3 protein. Here the sample spans roughly 400,000 distinct CDR3 sequences, 30% to 45% being singletons. Sequenced input: blood. The source of these receptors is a girl aged 2-15 years with multiple sclerosis.

The chain joins TRBV6-2 or TRBV6-3 to TRBJ2-7; no definite D call. Per germline, CDR1 MNHEY and CDR2 SVGEGT. The CDR3 is 15 residues long. V was shortened by 6 bases and J by 6 bases, with 21 bases between the two germline ends. In nucleotides, the CDR3 is TGTGCCAGCAGCTACACGGCCGTAACGGGTAGCGAGCAGTACTTC. Its translation: CASSYTAVTGSEQYF.

The V gene is TRBV6-1, the J gene TRBJ1-1, with TRBD1 matching 9 bases. With V trimmed by 9 bases and J by 6 bases, 8 bases remained unmatched. The germline CDR1 and CDR2 sequences are MNHNS and SASEGT. The CDR3 covers 13 residues. Here the CDR3 reads CASAQGAGPEAFF. The CDR3 DNA reads as TGTGCCAGTGCACAGGGGGCGGGCCCTGAAGCTTTCTTT.

V gene TRBV7-6 combines with J gene TRBJ2-7, with 9 bases lining up with TRBD2. V dropped 4 bases and J dropped 3; count of bases not matched to a gene: 16. Germline V gene lookup returns CDR1 SGHVS and CDR2 FNYEAQ. The CDR3 runs to 18 residues. CDR3 amino acids: CASSSGLAPSPGLYEQYF. CDR3 sequence (DNA): TGTGCCAGCAGCTCCGGACTAGCGCCATCCCCCGGGCTCTACGAGCAGTACTTC.

This clonotype was detected a few times. This chain uses TRBV9 with TRBJ2-6; the match to TRBD2 covers 13 bases. The germline gives CDR1 SGDLS, CDR2 YYNGEE. With V trimmed by 0 bases and J by 1 base, 7 bases remained unmatched. The CDR3 runs to 20 residues. CDR3 sequence reads: CASSVAYGGLAGSGANVLTF. CDR3 nucleotide sequence: TGTGCCAGCAGCGTAGCTTATGGGGGACTAGCGGGATCTGGGGCCAACGTCCTGACTTTC.

This chain connects TRBV6-5 to TRBJ2-2; weak D call: TRBD1 (5 bases). The CDR3 is made up of 16 amino acids. The V end lost 4 bases, the J end lost 6 bases, and 18 bases lay between the germline ends. Germline CDR1 is MNHEY and CDR2 is SVGAGI. The CDR3 reads CASSSDDEEGAGELFF. CDR3 DNA: TGTGCCAGCAGTTCCGACGACGAGGAAGGGGCCGGGGAGCTGTTTTTT.

This clonotype has just a few counts. The CDR3 sequence: CASSPLADFYNEQFF. Here the CDR3 DNA reads TGTGCCAGCAGTCCTTTAGCGGATTTCTACAATGAGCAGTTCTTC. The chain carries TRBV12-3 or TRBV12-4 and TRBJ2-1, with a tentative D call TRBD2 (6 bases). This CDR3 region has 15 residues. The V end was cut by 5 bases, the J end by 3 bases, with 14 bases between.

This clonotype was observed a few times. The rearrangement joins TRBV7-2 to TRBJ2-4; D may be TRBD1 or TRBD2 (5 bases each). The ends were cut back, 3 bases at V and 1 base at J, with 13 bases in the middle. This CDR3 comprises 16 residues. CDR1 and CDR2 (germline): SGHTA, FQGNSA. This chain's CDR3 is CASSFPGTFAKNIQYF. CDR3 bases: TGTGCCAGCAGCTTCCCCGGGACCTTTGCCAAAAACATTCAGTACTTC. Filled out from reference TRBV7-2 and TRBJ2-4, the complete variable domain reads GAGVSQSPSNKVTEKGKDVELRCDPISGHTALYWYRQSLGQGLEFLIYFQGNSAPDKSGLPSDRFSAERTGGSVSTLTIQRTQQEDSAVYLCASSFPGTFAKNIQYFGAGTRLSVL.

V usage is TRBV27 and J usage is TRBJ2-5; TRBD2 matches at 7 bases. The CDR3 has 17 amino acids. Germline CDR1 MNHEY, CDR2 SMNVEV (reference sequence). With V trimmed by 1 base and J by 1 base, 9 bases remained unmatched. The CDR3 DNA reads TGTGCCAGCAGTTTATTTTCGCACAGCGGGACCCAAGAGACCCAGTACTTC. Its protein is CASSLFSHSGTQETQYF.

In DNA, the CDR3 is TGTGCCAGCAGCTTAGTGGACAGGGATAATTCACCCCTCCACTTT. This encodes CASSLVDRDNSPLHF. The chain employs TRBV11-2 and TRBJ1-6, with 8 bases lining up with TRBD1. Germline V gene data show CDR1 as SGHAT and CDR2 as FQNNGV. CDR3 size: 15 residues. The ends lost 1 base at V and 5 bases at J; junction bases unmatched: 1.

The chain recombines TRBV9 with TRBJ2-7, with TRBD2 as a possible D gene (6 bases). This CDR3 has 16 residues. Between the trimmed V and J ends, which lost 0 bases and 2 bases, there was a span of 15 bases. Germline V gives CDR1 SGDLS, CDR2 YYNGEE. CDR3 in DNA: TGTGCCAGCAGCGTAGACGTCAGGGCGGGGCCCTACGAGCAGTACTTC. Protein sequence: CASSVDVRAGPYEQYF.